This TCR beta chain emerged from a study of T cell repertoires in cytomegalovirus infection. On the study more broadly: Alongside well-studied HLA-B-restricted CMV epitopes, recently identified HLA-C-restricted CMV epitopes were also used. CMV infection and matching HLA type were both indicated by public TCR beta signatures.

Germline assignment: CDR1 MNHEY and CDR2 SVGEGT. CDR3 size: 14 residues. V lost 6 bases and J 1 base, leaving 13 bases between the germline ends. As to this clonotype: What it binds is not known.

TCRdb re-called the reads with MiXCR, one entry per CDR3 protein. The sample contains around 300,000 distinct CDR3 sequences, less than 25% of which appear only once. Whole-study results and caveats: Clonotype analysis showed dominance of the ex vivo response by HLA-C-restricted CMV-specific TCR beta clonotypes.

This sample comprised cultured PBMCs, obtained from culture after CMV antigen stimulation. The chain combines TRBV6-2 or TRBV6-3 with TRBJ2-7, with D perhaps matching TRBD2 (6 bases). The source of this sequence is a human donor in good health (CMV status not recorded). Some clones in this sample may be carry-over from other donors' samples. The CDR3 sequence is CASSFGGASYEQYF. The CDR3 DNA is TGTGCCAGCAGCTTCGGGGGAGCTTCCTACGAGCAGTACTTC.